These 18 T cell receptor beta chains were sequenced from one sample in a study of T cell changes during pregnancy in multiple sclerosis. Here immunoSEQ multiplex PCR was the method, and the copy in TCRdb shows in-frame clones only, minus some. Among tens of thousands of clones listed, more than 90% were seen once. Source: CD8+ T cells from peripheral blood mononuclear cells, taken before pregnancy. These receptors came from a female donor with multiple sclerosis, enrolled in a pregnancy study.

The CDR3 sequence: CASSQGTGAGGYTF. The CDR3 bases are TGCGCCAGCAGCCAGGGGACAGGGGCGGGGGGCTACACCTTC. The chain joins TRBV4-3 to TRBJ1-2, with 10 positions matching TRBD1. After removal of 3 bases from V and 8 bases from J, the junction contained 6 bases not matched to a gene. Germline CDR1 reads LGHNA; CDR2 reads YSLEER. The CDR3 loop spans 14 amino acids.

This clone showed up just once. The chain has TRBV27 and TRBJ2-7; 10 bases are a match to TRBD2. Trimming took 2 bases from V and 2 from J; bases not matched to a gene: 12. Germline lookup yields CDR1 MNHEY and CDR2 SMNVEV (reference sequence). The CDR3 consists of 18 residues. The CDR3 DNA is TGTGCCAGCAGTTTAGCCCTAGCGGGGGTTAAAATACCCTACGAGCAGTACTTC. Its translation: CASSLALAGVKIPYEQYF.

This chain joins TRBV19 and TRBJ2-1; tentatively, D is TRBD1 (7 bases). With 5 bases removed from V and 6 bases from J, the gap between germline ends came to 17 bases. There are 15 residues in the CDR3. Germline CDR1 reads LNHDA; CDR2 reads SQIVND (reference sequence). Here the CDR3 DNA reads TGTGCCAGTAGTCTCCGGGACCAGGGGGGCAATGAGCAGTTCTTC. Its translation is CASSLRDQGGNEQFF.

The chain carries TRBV2 and TRBJ1-1, with a weak D call TRBD1 (5 bases). Trimming pared 9 bases from V and 1 base from J, leaving 9 bases between. The CDR3 is 12 amino acids. The germline V gene has CDR1 SNHLY and CDR2 FYNNEI. CDR3: CARRDRNTEAFF. The CDR3 bases are TGTGCCAGAAGAGACAGGAACACTGAAGCTTTCTTT.

The chain is built from TRBV6-5 and TRBJ2-5; 13 bases map to TRBD2. The CDR3 is 15 residues long. The junction had 0 bases not matched to a gene; V was cut back by 2 bases and J by 3 bases. The germline V gene has CDR1 MNHEY and CDR2 SVGAGI. CDR3: CASSYGTSGEETQYF. The CDR3 DNA follows: TGTGCCAGCAGTTACGGGACTAGCGGGGAAGAGACCCAGTACTTC.

This clone was seen only once. This chain links TRBV6-1 with TRBJ1-2, with D unresolved. There are 15 residues in the CDR3. Germline-derived CDR1 and CDR2 are MNHNS and SASEGT. Trimming removed 1 base at V and 0 bases at J, with 9 bases between. CDR3 sequence (DNA): TGTGCCAGCAGTGAAGGCCCGCGGCCTAACTATGGCTACACCTTC. Translated, it gives CASSEGPRPNYGYTF.

This clone was recorded once. V gene TRBV5-6 combines with J gene TRBJ1-2; D may be TRBD1 (5 bases). Germline V gene data show CDR1 as SGHDT and CDR2 as YYEEEE. The ends were cut back, 4 bases at V and 5 bases at J, with 9 bases in the middle. The CDR3 spans 12 residues. CDR3 nucleotides: TGTGCCAGCAGCGCAGGGATGTATGGCTACACCTTC. The encoded protein is CASSAGMYGYTF.

The J gene is TRBJ2-5, the V gene TRBV6-6, with TRBD1 identical over 8 bases. J was trimmed by 4 bases and V by 5 bases; bases with no gene match: 9. CDR1 is MNHNY, CDR2 SVGAGI, per germline (reference sequence). This CDR3 has 15 residues. The CDR3 region is CASSKIQGAGETQYF. The CDR3 nucleotides are TGTGCCAGCAGTAAGATCCAGGGGGCCGGAGAGACCCAGTACTTC.

The chain combines TRBV5-4 with TRBJ2-5, with 7 bases fitting TRBD2. The V gene's germline CDR1 is SGHNT and CDR2 YYREEE (reference sequence). This CDR3 is built from 16 residues. Unmatched junction bases numbered 14, after V lost 4 bases and J lost 5 bases. As DNA, the CDR3 is TGTGCCAGCAGCCGTCCCGGGACTAATTTTTCCGAGACCCAGTACTTC. Its protein product is CASSRPGTNFSETQYF.

The rearrangement joins TRBV19 to TRBJ1-2; TRBD1 matches 7 bases. Losses at the gene ends were 10 bases for V and 7 bases for J; bases not matched to a gene: 3. The CDR3 has 10 residues. The germline V gene encodes CDR1 LNHDA and CDR2 SQIVND (reference sequence). For the CDR3, the DNA is TGTGCCACACGGACAGGTGGCTACACCTTC. Protein product: CATRTGGYTF.

This clone occurred once. The chain has TRBV5-5 and TRBJ2-7; 7 bases align to TRBD1. Germline trimming cut 6 bases from V and 7 bases from J; bases unmatched to any gene: 7. The germline V gene has CDR1 SGHKS and CDR2 YYEKEE (reference sequence). The CDR3 has 12 residues. Here the CDR3 reads CASTWTGEEQYF. CDR3 coding DNA: TGTGCCAGCACCTGGACAGGTGAAGAGCAGTACTTC.

This clone was observed a few times. Distinct nucleotide sequences in the sample also encode this CDR3. V gene TRBV6-4 combines with J gene TRBJ2-3; 10 bases are a match to TRBD2. V lost 3 bases, J lost 2 bases, and 5 bases stayed unmatched. The CDR3 consists of 16 residues. The germline gives CDR1 MRHNA, CDR2 SNTAGT. This chain's CDR3 is CASSESSGGATDTQYF. As DNA, the CDR3 is TGTGCCAGCAGTGAATCCAGCGGGGGGGCCACAGATACGCAGTATTTT.

This sequence joins TRBV7-6 and TRBJ1-2; a weak D match, TRBD1 (5 bases). Trimming shortened V by 5 bases and J by 7 bases, and 17 bases separated the two germline ends. The CDR3 has 14 amino acids. Germline assignment: CDR1 SGHVS and CDR2 FNYEAQ. CDR3 in amino acids: CASSQRGSSVGYTF. In DNA form, the CDR3 reads TGTGCCAGCAGCCAAAGGGGCAGCTCGGTTGGCTACACCTTC. Based on the CDR3 plus reference TRBV7-6 and TRBJ1-2, the full variable domain is GAGVSQSPRYKVTKRGQDVALRCDPISGHVSLYWYRQALGQGPEFLTYFNYEAQQDKSGLPNDRFSAERPEGSISTLTIQRTEQRDSAMYRCASSQRGSSVGYTFGSGTRLTVV.

This clone was seen once. The chain combines TRBV29-1 with TRBJ1-2, with a possible D match to TRBD1 (6 bases). Germline V CDR1 and CDR2: SQVTM, ANQGSEA. The CDR3 runs 13 residues. The V end was cut by 4 bases, the J end by 3 bases, with 12 bases between. CDR3 in amino acids: CSVVASGDYGYTF. For the CDR3, the DNA is TGCAGCGTTGTGGCCTCAGGGGACTATGGCTACACCTTC.

V is TRBV11-3 and J is TRBJ1-1, with unresolved D. The CDR3 runs to 13 residues. Germline V CDR1 and CDR2: SGHNT, YENEEA. Trimming shortened V by 1 base and J by 5 bases, and 8 bases separated the two germline ends. The CDR3 nucleotides are TGTGCCAGCAGCTTAGGGACGGGGACTGAAGCTTTCTTT. Protein product: CASSLGTGTEAFF. Using reference TRBV11-3 and TRBJ1-1 for the parts outside the CDR3, the full variable domain is EAGVVQSPRYKIIEKKQPVAFWCNPISGHNTLYWYLQNLGQGPELLIRYENEEAVDDSQLPKDRFSAERLKGVDSTLKIQPAELGDSAVYLCASSLGTGTEAFFGQGTRLTVV.

The genes are TRBV6-6 and TRBJ1-5; 7 bases map to TRBD1. Per germline, CDR1 MNHNY and CDR2 SVGAGI (reference sequence). CDR3 size: 15 residues. The V segment lost 6 bases and the J segment 2 bases; nucleotides outside the gene matches: 7. CDR3 loop: CASSDDRVGNQPQHF. DNA for the CDR3: TGTGCCAGCAGCGATGACAGGGTTGGCAATCAGCCCCAGCATTTT.

The chain has TRBV7-9 and TRBJ2-1; the match to TRBD2 covers 13 bases. V gave up 5 bases and J gave up 6 bases; unmatched junction bases: 10. The CDR3 is made up of 17 amino acids. The germline CDR1 and CDR2 sequences are SEHNR and FQNEAQ (reference sequence). The CDR3 reads CASSLPTSGGAGNEQFF. CDR3 sequence (DNA): TGTGCCAGCAGCCTACCCACTAGCGGGGGGGCAGGCAATGAGCAGTTCTTC.

The V call is TRBV15, the J call TRBJ1-3; 10 bases agree with TRBD1. Germline CDR1 is LNHNV and CDR2 is YYDKDF (reference sequence). The ends lost 7 bases at V and 4 bases at J; junction bases unmatched: 4. There are 14 residues in the CDR3. The CDR3: CATTGQGGGNTIYF. DNA of the CDR3: TGTGCCACCACCGGACAGGGGGGCGGAAACACCATATATTTT.